The TCR beta chain under discussion was sequenced for a study of T cells in Graves' hyperthyroidism and ophthalmopathy. Across the whole study: Peripheral blood was acquired at first diagnosis, ahead of any therapy whatsoever. Findings and limits, study-wide: Ophthalmopathy and stable hyperthyroidism were told apart by a 13 V-J model. Most thyroid clonotypes that were expanded above 0.001 also turned up in blood.

An approximately 10 ml volume of fresh peripheral blood provided the PBMCs. As to this clonotype: Its antigen is not identified.

The CDR3 covers 14 residues. V was cut by 5 bases and J by 4 bases, with 9 bases left in between. Germline-derived CDR1 and CDR2 are LNHDA and SQIVND (reference sequence). Amplified TCR beta CDR3 regions came from RNA transcripts. Researchers ran a first-round RT-PCR on the TCR CDR3 using the HTBI primer set. TCRdb independently ran MiXCR on the multiplex PCR reads; one entry per CDR3 protein. The sample holds 20,000 to 30,000 distinct CDR3 sequences; roughly 45% are singletons and the top ten take around 10%. The specimen sequenced was blood. The clonotype was recovered from a woman aged 25-40 years with Graves' hyperthyroidism. The gene calls are TRBV19 and TRBJ1-6, with D perhaps TRBD1 (5 bases). Written as DNA, the CDR3 is TGTGCCAGTAGTCTTCAGGGATATAATTCACCCCTCCACTTT. Translating gives CASSLQGYNSPLHF. Using reference TRBV19 and TRBJ1-6 for the parts outside the CDR3, the full variable domain is DGGITQSPKYLFRKEGQNVTLSCEQNLNHDAMYWYRQDPGQGLRLIYYSQIVNDFQKGDIAEGYSVSREKKESFPLTVTSAQKNPTAFYLCASSLQGYNSPLHFGNGTRLTVT.